This T cell receptor (beta chain) was recorded in a study of T cell clonotyping in hematopoietic cell transplantation. Study observations and caveats: Few recipient clonotypes overlapped donors; over 95% were de novo at given depth. Without cell sorting, CD4 versus CD8 contributions remain unresolved. Broader posttransplant TCR repertoire diversity was predicted by graft donor and pretransplant recipient Inverse Simpson Index values. After transplant, recipient diversity fell while pathologically expanded clonotypes grew through day 180.

The V segment lost 2 bases and the J segment 2 bases; nucleotides outside the gene matches: 10. There are 17 residues in the CDR3. The germline gives CDR1 GTSNPN, CDR2 SVGIG (reference sequence). This table comes from immunoSEQ multiplex PCR, and its TCRdb copy is limited to in-frame clones, with some not included. The sample includes 35,000 to 50,000 clones, 95% seen only once; the top ten take approximately 0.9%. Details on this clone: The antigen remains undetermined.

This rearrangement joins TRBV30 to TRBJ2-7; 12 nucleotides agree with TRBD2. Sequenced: peripheral blood mononuclear cells. This sequence was found in a man younger than 45 in good health. Some clones in this sample may be carry-over from other donors' samples. CDR3 amino acids: CAWSSLLGLAGPYEQYF. The CDR3 coding sequence is TGTGCCTGGAGTTCCTTGTTGGGACTAGCGGGTCCCTACGAGCAGTACTTC. Complete variable domain (other parts from reference TRBV30 and TRBJ2-7): SQTIHQWPATLVQPVGSPLSLECTVEGTSNPNLYWYRQAAGRGLQLLFYSVGIGQISSEVPQNLSASRPQDRQFILSSKKLLLSDSGFYLCAWSSLLGLAGPYEQYFGPGTRLTVT.